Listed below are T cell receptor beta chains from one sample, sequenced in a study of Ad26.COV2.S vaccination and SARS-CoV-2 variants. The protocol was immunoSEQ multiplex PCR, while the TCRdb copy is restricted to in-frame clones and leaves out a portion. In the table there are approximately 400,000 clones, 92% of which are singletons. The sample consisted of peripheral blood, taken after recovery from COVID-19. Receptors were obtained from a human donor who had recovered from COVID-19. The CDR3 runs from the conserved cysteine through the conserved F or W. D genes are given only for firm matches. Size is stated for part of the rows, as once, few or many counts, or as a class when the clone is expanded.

TGCGCCAGCAGCTTCGGGAAGGAGGGTGGCTACACCTTC | CASSFGKEGGYTF | - | TRBV5-1 | - | 13 | TRBJ1-2
TGTGCCAGCACCCAGCGCCCGGGATCCTTTAGTTCACCCCTCCACTTT | CASTQRPGSFSSPLHF | - | TRBV5-6 | - | 16 | TRBJ1-6
TGTGCCAGCAGCTGGACAGGGAGGAACTATGGCTACACCTTC | CASSWTGRNYGYTF | - | TRBV7-8 | TRBD1 | 14 | TRBJ1-2
TGTGCCAGCAGCTCTTCCGGGACAGACTACGAGCAGTACTTC | CASSSSGTDYEQYF | - | TRBV7-3 | TRBD1 | 14 | TRBJ2-7
TGTGCCAGCAGCGCCACCGGGTCTGTGGGGGACCACGAGCAGTACTTC | CASSATGSVGDHEQYF | - | TRBV9 | - | 16 | TRBJ2-7
TGTGCCAGCTCACCACAGGGGGGATTCACCTCCTCGAGAAGTCTTGGCTACACCTTC | CASSPQGGFTSSRSLGYTF | once | TRBV18 | - | 19 | TRBJ1-2
TGCGCCAGCATGAGATACAATGAGCAGTTCTTC | CASMRYNEQFF | - | TRBV10-1 | - | 11 | TRBJ2-1
TGCGCCAGCAGCTTGGGTGGTCCTGGGTGGACGGAGACCCAGTACTTC | CASSLGGPGWTETQYF | once | TRBV5-1 | - | 16 | TRBJ2-5
TGTGCCAGCAGCCAAGAAGCCGGGGGCTGGGAGACCCAGTACTTC | CASSQEAGGWETQYF | - | TRBV14 | - | 15 | TRBJ2-5
TGTGCCAGCAGTTTATCATTCGGAGATAGCAATCAGCCCCAGCATTTT | CASSLSFGDSNQPQHF | - | TRBV27 | - | 16 | TRBJ1-5
TGTGCCAGCAGCTTAGTTCTGCCCCCGCCAGGGAGCTCCTACAATGAGCAGTTCTTC | CASSLVLPPPGSSYNEQFF | - | TRBV7-2 | - | 19 | TRBJ2-1
TGCGCCAGCAGCCTGTCGTCCGGGGGTAACAATGAGCAGTTCTTC | CASSLSSGGNNEQFF | - | TRBV4-1 | - | 15 | TRBJ2-1
TGTGCCACCAGCAGTGGGGGGAGGGAGACCCAGTACTTC | CATSSGGRETQYF | - | TRBV15 | - | 13 | TRBJ2-5
TGTGCCAGCAGTTACGGGGCGGGTACCACAGATACGCAGTATTTT | CASSYGAGTTDTQYF | - | TRBV6-5 | - | 15 | TRBJ2-3
TGCGCCAGCAGCTCCAGTATAGGGCAGCCCCAGCATTTT | CASSSSIGQPQHF | - | TRBV5-1 | - | 13 | TRBJ1-5
TGTGCCAGCAGTTTACACGCCAGGGAGCAGTACTTC | CASSLHAREQYF | - | TRBV28 | - | 12 | TRBJ2-7
TGCGCCAGCAGCATCGGGCGGAACACTGAAGCTTTCTTT | CASSIGRNTEAFF | - | TRBV5-1 | - | 13 | TRBJ1-1
TGTGCCAGCAGCCAGACACAGGAGACCCAGTACTTC | CASSQTQETQYF | - | TRBV3-1/TRBV3-2 | - | 12 | TRBJ2-5
TGTGCCAGCACTGAGGGTAATTCACCCCTCCACTTT | CASTEGNSPLHF | - | TRBV27 | - | 12 | TRBJ1-6
TGTGCCAGCAGTGAGACTAGCGGGGGGGCAGTAAAAGAGACCCAGTACTTC | CASSETSGGAVKETQYF | - | TRBV2 | TRBD2 | 17 | TRBJ2-5
TGCAGCGTTGAAGTACAGGGGGCTGGGGCCAACGTCCTGACTTTC | CSVEVQGAGANVLTF | - | TRBV29-1 | TRBD1 | 15 | TRBJ2-6
TGTGCCAGCAGTCAGGGGACGGGGGCGGGCTCACCCCTCCACTTT | CASSQGTGAGSPLHF | - | TRBV6-6 | - | 15 | TRBJ1-6
TGTGCCAGCAGCCTACCCCCCCCTCAAGAGACCCAGTACTTC | CASSLPPPQETQYF | - | TRBV5-4 | - | 14 | TRBJ2-5
TGTGCCAGCAGTGGGACAGCAGGGGGCGAAGAGGAAAAACTGTTTTTT | CASSGTAGGEEEKLFF | once | TRBV6-1 | TRBD1 | 16 | TRBJ1-4
TGTGCCAGCAGCTTAGATGGGCTTCGGGTGGGTCAGCCCCAGCATTTT | CASSLDGLRVGQPQHF | - | TRBV11-2 | - | 16 | TRBJ1-5
TGTGCCAGCAGCCAAGTTCGTTTTCCGGGGGGAGAGCAGTTCTTC | CASSQVRFPGGEQFF | - | TRBV3-1/TRBV3-2 | TRBD2 | 15 | TRBJ2-1
TGTGCCAGCAGTCCACGACTAGCGGTCGGTGCCTACGAGCAGTACTTC | CASSPRLAVGAYEQYF | - | TRBV6-6 | TRBD2 | 16 | TRBJ2-7
TGTGCCAGCACCGGGATAGCAGATACGCAGTATTTT | CASTGIADTQYF | - | TRBV3-1/TRBV3-2 | - | 12 | TRBJ2-3
TGCGCCAGCAGCTCTGGACAGGGCTTGTCCTACGAGCAGTACTTC | CASSSGQGLSYEQYF | - | TRBV4-3 | TRBD1 | 15 | TRBJ2-7
TGTGCCAGCAGACCTCCGGGACATACAGGAAACACCATATATTTT | CASRPPGHTGNTIYF | - | TRBV7-9 | - | 15 | TRBJ1-3
TGTGCCAGCAGCTCCACCCAAATTAGGGAGCAGTACTTC | CASSSTQIREQYF | - | TRBV7-9 | - | 13 | TRBJ2-7